A selection of T cell receptor beta chains follows, all from one sample in a study of blood T cell repertoires in COVID-19. This table comes from immunoSEQ multiplex PCR, and its TCRdb copy is limited to in-frame clones, with some not included. The sample shows 110,000 or so clones, roughly 80% of them seen only once. The source material was peripheral blood. The receptors stem from a woman in her 70s with acute or convalescent COVID-19. Both conserved end residues are part of each CDR3. Clone size, where shown, is once, few, many, or a class for clones that have expanded.

abundance: .
v_gene: TRBV5-1
len: 19
j_gene: TRBJ1-4
CDR3aa: CASSNSLEDRGRRNEKLFF

abundance: .
v_gene: TRBV14
len: 15
j_gene: TRBJ1-2
CDR3aa: CASSPREGAGNGYTF

abundance: .
v_gene: TRBV7-2
len: 15
j_gene: TRBJ1-5
CDR3aa: CASSTQVGPYQPQHF

abundance: few
v_gene: TRBV5-6
len: 14
j_gene: TRBJ1-2
CDR3aa: CASSSLPGQGVETF

abundance: many
v_gene: TRBV5-6
len: 13
j_gene: TRBJ2-7
CDR3aa: CASSKEIPYEQYF

abundance: once
v_gene: TRBV7-6
len: 16
j_gene: TRBJ2-3
CDR3aa: CASSLETRESTDTQYF

abundance: .
v_gene: TRBV7-2
len: 18
j_gene: TRBJ1-3
CDR3aa: CASSWGTGGRSSGNTIYF

abundance: few
v_gene: TRBV19
len: 13
j_gene: TRBJ1-1
CDR3aa: CASSFGRGTEAFF

abundance: .
v_gene: TRBV7-9
len: 12
j_gene: TRBJ2-7
CDR3aa: CASSLTGYEQYF

abundance: .
v_gene: TRBV9
len: 17
j_gene: TRBJ2-1
CDR3aa: CASSLEVWGDSYNEQFF

abundance: .
v_gene: TRBV30
len: 13
j_gene: TRBJ1-5
CDR3aa: CAWSRAGGQPQHF

abundance: .
v_gene: TRBV27
len: 13
j_gene: TRBJ1-2
CDR3aa: CASSFSLDYGYTF

abundance: .
v_gene: TRBV2
len: 15
j_gene: TRBJ2-5
CDR3aa: CASSSWTEDQETQYF

abundance: .
v_gene: TRBV10-3
len: 11
j_gene: TRBJ2-1
CDR3aa: CAISESYEQFF

abundance: once
v_gene: TRBV30
len: 12
j_gene: TRBJ1-4
CDR3aa: CAWTQGNEKLFF

abundance: .
v_gene: TRBV4-3
len: 14
j_gene: TRBJ1-1
CDR3aa: CASSQNGVNTEAFF

abundance: .
v_gene: TRBV30
len: 15
j_gene: TRBJ1-4
CDR3aa: CAWESLGTKNEKLFF

abundance: .
v_gene: TRBV10-3
len: 17
j_gene: TRBJ2-3
CDR3aa: CATLDLLTSGGFGTQYF

abundance: .
v_gene: TRBV27
len: 14
j_gene: TRBJ2-7
CDR3aa: CASSLGQGPYEQYF

abundance: .
v_gene: TRBV25-1
len: 14
j_gene: TRBJ1-6
CDR3aa: CASSEPRAGAPLHF

abundance: .
v_gene: TRBV5-1
len: 15
j_gene: TRBJ2-3
CDR3aa: CASSSITSGGDTQYF

abundance: .
v_gene: TRBV25-1
len: 14
j_gene: TRBJ1-2
CDR3aa: CASTLQTRDRGYTF

abundance: .
v_gene: TRBV29-1
len: 9
j_gene: TRBJ2-3
CDR3aa: CSVAEERDF

abundance: .
v_gene: TRBV30
len: 13
j_gene: TRBJ1-1
CDR3aa: CAWSPDRDTEAFF

abundance: .
v_gene: TRBV15
len: 18
j_gene: TRBJ2-1
CDR3aa: CATRRGPGRGGSYNEQFF

abundance: once
v_gene: TRBV13
len: 15
j_gene: TRBJ1-4
CDR3aa: CASSLGGRGNEKLFF

abundance: .
v_gene: TRBV29-1
len: 13
j_gene: TRBJ2-5
CDR3aa: CSVDGQGEETQYF

abundance: .
v_gene: TRBV28
len: 16
j_gene: TRBJ2-5
CDR3aa: CASSFPGGAGRETQYF

abundance: .
v_gene: TRBV6-5
len: 15
j_gene: TRBJ2-1
CDR3aa: CASSYPAGTGFEQFF

abundance: .
v_gene: TRBV28
len: 14
j_gene: TRBJ1-2
CDR3aa: CASSSRTGTEGYTF

abundance: once
v_gene: TRBV5-4
len: 16
j_gene: TRBJ1-2
CDR3aa: CASSLGVPLTNYGYTF

abundance: .
v_gene: TRBV30
len: 13
j_gene: TRBJ1-5
CDR3aa: CAWSGRTDQPQHF

abundance: .
v_gene: TRBV18
len: 13
j_gene: TRBJ2-3
CDR3aa: CASSPQGADTQYF

abundance: .
v_gene: TRBV27
len: 16
j_gene: TRBJ1-6
CDR3aa: CASSLLPSSYNSPLHF

abundance: once
v_gene: TRBV24-1
len: 11
j_gene: TRBJ1-5
CDR3aa: CATSDLQDMCF

abundance: .
v_gene: TRBV5-1
len: 13
j_gene: TRBJ1-2
CDR3aa: CASSSGQEIGYTF

abundance: .
v_gene: TRBV7-7
len: 15
j_gene: TRBJ2-2
CDR3aa: CASSPTRTNTGELFF

abundance: once
v_gene: TRBV6-1
len: 14
j_gene: TRBJ1-5
CDR3aa: CASSEDRGPQPQHF

abundance: .
v_gene: TRBV5-4
len: 16
j_gene: TRBJ2-1
CDR3aa: CASSLGRASSYNEQFF

abundance: .
v_gene: TRBV6-5
len: 13
j_gene: TRBJ2-3
CDR3aa: CASRRQGEHTQYF

abundance: .
v_gene: TRBV9
len: 13
j_gene: TRBJ1-2
CDR3aa: CASSPVGPLGYTF

abundance: once
v_gene: TRBV7-2
len: 13
j_gene: TRBJ1-2
CDR3aa: CASSITVVYGYTF

abundance: .
v_gene: TRBV7-9
len: 16
j_gene: TRBJ2-1
CDR3aa: CASSSKRVDAYNEQFF

abundance: .
v_gene: TRBV7-7
len: 13
j_gene: TRBJ2-5
CDR3aa: CASGAGGYRAQYF

abundance: .
v_gene: TRBV18
len: 12
j_gene: TRBJ1-2
CDR3aa: CASSPSGNGYTF

abundance: .
v_gene: TRBV6-5
len: 14
j_gene: TRBJ2-7
CDR3aa: CASRDRGSLYEQYF

abundance: .
v_gene: TRBV12-3/TRBV12-4
len: 12
j_gene: TRBJ2-2
CDR3aa: CASSPLRGELFF